This TCR beta chain appears in the sequencing data of a study of beta chain features in type 1 diabetes. Notes on the study in general: Among type 1 diabetes patients, VDJ junctions had fewer insertions and more deletions. The study left unresolved whether HLA type influences TCRB rearrangement.

cDNA synthesis used the whole RNA isolate, giving expressed TCRB sequences. Only in-frame clones appear in the TCRdb table, and some are missing; sequencing was by immunoSEQ multiplex PCR. The profile covers 810,000 or so clones, with roughly 17% appearing a single time and about 0.02% taken by the ten largest. Concerning this clone: Its specificity is unknown.

The V gene end was trimmed by 8 bases and the J gene end by 0 bases; junction bases not matched to a gene: 6. The CDR3 totals 16 residues. CDR1 and CDR2 from the germline V gene are LNHDA and SQIVND (reference sequence). Isolation of CD4+ naive, central memory, regulatory and stem cell-like memory cells was achieved by sorting via CD45RO/CCR7/CD25/CD127/CD95/CD27. This receptor was obtained from a woman between 18 and 29 years old in good health. Specimen: naive CD4+ T cells from blood. The rearrangement uses TRBV19 and TRBJ2-6, with 8 bases matching TRBD1. DNA of the CDR3: TGTGCCAGTGGGACAGGAAGAATCTCTGGGGCCAACGTCCTGACTTTC. It specifies CASGTGRISGANVLTF.